This TCR beta chain was found in a study of identical twins. Study outcomes and limitations: Fewer insertions marked abundant cord blood beta clonotypes; young adult naive trended weakly, memory not at all. Beta out-of-frame sequences displayed a weaker excess of sharing between twins.

The CDR3 is made up of 18 amino acids. The V segment lost 2 bases and the J segment 1 base; nucleotides outside the gene matches: 7. The germline V gene encodes CDR1 SGHDN and CDR2 FVKESK. TCRdb fed the 5' RACE reads into MiXCR, producing one record per CDR3 protein. The sample gives 1.5 million to 2 million distinct CDR3 sequences, more than 30% of which show up once; under 0.35% is in the top ten. A remark on this clonotype: What it binds is unknown.

The J gene is TRBJ2-3, the V gene TRBV14; TRBD2 matches 12 bases. The sequenced sample consisted of cord blood. The origin of this receptor is a newborn girl in good health. In DNA, the CDR3 is TGTGCCAGCAGCCAACCTAGCGGGGGGGCCTACGGCACAGATACGCAGTATTTT. As protein: CASSQPSGGAYGTDTQYF.